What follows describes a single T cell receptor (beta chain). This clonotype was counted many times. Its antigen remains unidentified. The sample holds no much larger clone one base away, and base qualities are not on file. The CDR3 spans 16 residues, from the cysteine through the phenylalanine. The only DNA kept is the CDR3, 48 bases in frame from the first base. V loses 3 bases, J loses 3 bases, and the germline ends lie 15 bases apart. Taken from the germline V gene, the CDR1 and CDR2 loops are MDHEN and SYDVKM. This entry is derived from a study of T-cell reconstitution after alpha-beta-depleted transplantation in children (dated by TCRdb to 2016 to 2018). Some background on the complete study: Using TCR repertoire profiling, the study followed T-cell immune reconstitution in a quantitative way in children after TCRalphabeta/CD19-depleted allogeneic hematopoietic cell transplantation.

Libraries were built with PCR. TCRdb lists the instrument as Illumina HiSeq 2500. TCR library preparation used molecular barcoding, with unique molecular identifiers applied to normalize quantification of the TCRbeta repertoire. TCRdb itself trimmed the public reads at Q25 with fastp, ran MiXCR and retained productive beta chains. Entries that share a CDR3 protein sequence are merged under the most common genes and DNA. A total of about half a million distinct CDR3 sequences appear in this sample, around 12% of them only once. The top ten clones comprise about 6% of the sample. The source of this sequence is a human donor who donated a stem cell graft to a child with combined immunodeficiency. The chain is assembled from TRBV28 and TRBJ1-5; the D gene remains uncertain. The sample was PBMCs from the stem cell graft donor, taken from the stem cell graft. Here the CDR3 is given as CASSFGEPRTNQPQHF. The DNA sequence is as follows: TGTGCCAGCAGTTTCGGGGAACCCCGGACCAATCAGCCCCAGCATTTT.